This T cell receptor beta chain was sequenced during a study of T-cell reconstitution after alpha-beta-depleted transplantation in children. The authors prepared the TCRbeta library with unique molecular identifiers. TCRdb independently ran MiXCR on the PCR reads; one entry per CDR3 protein. Among nearly 400,000 distinct CDR3 sequences listed, 20% were seen once. The CDR3 loop spans 15 amino acids. Germline loops: CDR1 SGHRS, CDR2 YFSETQ. After removal of 4 bases from V and 0 bases from J, the junction contained 5 bases not matched to a gene. V and J are TRBV5-1 and TRBJ2-7, with TRBD1 matching over 9 bases. The sample in question was PBMCs from the stem cell graft donor, obtained from the stem cell graft. This receptor was obtained from a human donor who donated a stem cell graft to a child with acute myeloid leukemia. CDR3 nucleotides: TGCGCCAGCAGCCGGGGACAGGGCACCTCCTACGAGCAGTACTTC. It is translated as CASSRGQGTSYEQYF.